The table lists the clone carrying this TCR beta chain with a few counts. Its antigen is undetermined. The sample comes from a study of OX40 agonist ivuxolimab in advanced cancers. As for the study in general: Patients were treated with ivuxolimab, an agonistic anti-OX40 (CD134) antibody. Partial responses occurred in three patients (one hepatocellular carcinoma, two cutaneous melanoma).

This CDR3 is built from 14 residues. Measured with immunoSEQ multiplex PCR; TCRdb has only the in-frame clones, and not every one. Of roughly 48,000 clones in the sample, around 84% were seen once. General study results and limits: More expanded clones were seen, on average, in CD8+ T cells than in CD4+. CD4+ and CD8+ blood T cells expanded clonally by week 6 at 0.1 to 3.0 mg/kg.

The chain carries TRBV21-1 and TRBJ1-2; TRBD1 is the table's D call and was not checked against the DNA. TRBV21-1 is assigned pseudogene status. The source material was CD4+ or CD8+ T cells sorted from blood, sampled in a trial of the OX40 agonist ivuxolimab. The receptor comes from an adult with an advanced solid tumor such as melanoma, head and neck, liver or kidney cancer. CDR3 bases: TGTGCCAGCAGCCCCCCAGGGCAGGGTCGTGGCTACACCTTC. This sequence encodes CASSPPGQGRGYTF.